Presented here are 30 T cell receptor beta chains from one specimen sequenced in a study of control samples from healthy donors and cancer patients. Assay: immunoSEQ multiplex PCR; the TCRdb copy retains only in-frame clones and omits some. The table shows roughly 120,000 clones, with 88% occurring only once. The sequencing input was blood. These receptors were collected from a woman in her sixties or seventies in good health.

The chain carries TRBV6-1 and TRBJ2-7, with D unclear. CDR1 is MNHNS and CDR2 is SASEGT in the germline V gene. V was trimmed by 3 bases and J by 3 bases, leaving 9 bases between them. The CDR3 is made up of 13 amino acids. As DNA, the CDR3 is TGTGCCAGCAGTGAGGGCAACTACTACGAGCAGTACTTC. Residues: CASSEGNYYEQYF.

The chain is built from TRBV9 and TRBJ2-1; no clear D. Germline CDR1 reads SGDLS; CDR2 reads YYNGEE. This CDR3 is 14 amino acids long. Trimming left V 1 base short and J 4 bases short, with 9 bases between. Here the CDR3 DNA reads TGTGCCAGCAGCGTAAGGCCAGGATACAATGAGCAGTTCTTC. It specifies CASSVRPGYNEQFF.

CDR3 in amino acids: CASSRGEGSAYEQYF. CDR3 nucleotides: TGTGCCAGCAGCCGCGGTGAGGGGAGCGCCTACGAGCAGTACTTC. The chain links TRBV3-1 (or the pseudogene TRBV3-2) to TRBJ2-7; D may match TRBD1 or TRBD2 (5 bases each). This CDR3 contains 15 residues. V lost 4 bases and J lost 2, with 15 bases in between. Looked up from germline, CDR1 is LGHDT and CDR2 is YNNKEL (reference sequence).

This chain joins TRBV5-1 and TRBJ2-5, with unresolved D. Germline V gene sequence: CDR1 SGHRS, CDR2 YFSETQ. V lost 4 bases to trimming and J lost 2 bases, with 12 bases between them. The CDR3 consists of 14 residues. CDR3: CASSPPENQETQYF. The CDR3, as DNA: TGCGCCAGCAGCCCCCCCGAAAATCAAGAGACCCAGTACTTC. The complete variable domain, with remaining parts taken from reference TRBV5-1 and TRBJ2-5, reads KAGVTQTPRYLIKTRGQQVTLSCSPISGHRSVSWYQQTPGQGLQFLFEYFSETQRNKGNFPGRFSGRQFSNSRSEMNVSTLELGDSALYLCASSPPENQETQYFGPGTRLLVL.

The chain employs TRBV10-3 and TRBJ1-5; 8 bases agree with TRBD1. Germline CDR1 reads ENHRY; CDR2 reads SYGVKD. CDR3 length: 14 amino acids. The V segment lost 5 bases and the J segment 2 bases; nucleotides outside the gene matches: 2. CDR3 in DNA: TGTGCCATCAGTCTGGGACAGGGCAATCAGCCCCAGCATTTT. Protein product: CAISLGQGNQPQHF.

This rearrangement joins TRBV7-3 to TRBJ2-6; D is undetermined. Trimming took off 5 bases at V and 0 bases at J, with 8 bases between the two ends. In germline, CDR1 is SGHTA, CDR2 FQGTGA. The CDR3 has 15 residues. CDR3 loop: CASSPRGSGANVLTF. CDR3 DNA: TGTGCCAGCAGCCCCCGAGGCTCTGGGGCCAACGTCCTGACTTTC.

This chain links TRBV2 with TRBJ2-5, with 7 bases aligning to TRBD2. The CDR3 has 15 residues. Per the germline V gene, CDR1 is SNHLY and CDR2 is FYNNEI. Germline trimming cut 6 bases from V and 1 base from J; bases unmatched to any gene: 8. The CDR3 nucleotides are TGTGCCAGCAGATTCCCAGCGGGGCCCCAAGAGACCCAGTACTTC. It is translated as CASRFPAGPQETQYF.

This clone was detected only a few times. The V call is TRBV5-1, the J call TRBJ2-1; the D gene is possibly TRBD1 (7 bases). The CDR3 loop spans 15 amino acids. Germline V gene sequence: CDR1 SGHRS, CDR2 YFSETQ. V lost 0 bases and J lost 7, with 14 bases in between. CDR3 DNA: TGCGCCAGCAGCTTGGAAGCAGGGGGGAATAATGAGCAGTTCTTC. Its protein is CASSLEAGGNNEQFF.

The chain joins TRBV18 to TRBJ1-6; D might be TRBD1 (5 bases). The V end was cut by 2 bases, the J end by 7 bases, with 12 bases between. The CDR3 runs 15 residues. The V gene's germline CDR1 is KGHSH and CDR2 LQKENI. The CDR3 coding sequence is TGTGCCAGCTCACCAGGAGGTGGGGGGAATTCACCCCTCCACTTT. Amino acid sequence: CASSPGGGGNSPLHF.

The chain joins TRBV2 to TRBJ1-3, with D possibly matching TRBD1 (6 bases). Trimming shortened V by 8 bases and J by 3 bases, and 17 bases separated the two germline ends. CDR3 size: 15 residues. Germline assignment: CDR1 SNHLY and CDR2 FYNNEI. The CDR3 nucleotides are TGTGCCAGCCAGTATACAGGGCCTATTGGAAACACCATATATTTT. The encoded protein is CASQYTGPIGNTIYF.

The V call is TRBV20-1, the J call TRBJ1-2, with D possibly being TRBD1 (5 bases). CDR3 length: 10 residues. The germline V and J ends were trimmed by 6 bases and 6 bases, with 8 bases remaining between them. Germline V gene sequence: CDR1 DFQATT, CDR2 SNEGSKA (reference sequence). CDR3 sequence: CSALGDGYTF. In DNA form, the CDR3 reads TGCAGTGCCTTGGGGGATGGCTACACCTTC.

V usage is TRBV5-4 and J usage is TRBJ2-3; D may match TRBD1 or TRBD2 (5 bases each). The CDR3 loop spans 13 amino acids. CDR1 and CDR2 (germline): SGHNT, YYREEE (reference sequence). With 0 bases removed from V and 7 bases from J, the gap between germline ends came to 9 bases. CDR3: CASSLAGPNTQYF. The DNA for the CDR3 is TGTGCCAGCAGCTTGGCGGGGCCAAATACGCAGTATTTT.

The CDR3, as DNA: TGTGCCATCAGTGACGAAGGGCCAGGGGCCCAGTACTTC. Translating gives CAISDEGPGAQYF. The V and J genes are TRBV10-3 and TRBJ2-5, with a weak D call TRBD1 (6 bases). The CDR3 runs to 13 residues. Trimming shortened V by 3 bases and J by 9 bases, and 14 bases separated the two germline ends. Germline loops: CDR1 ENHRY, CDR2 SYGVKD.

V usage is TRBV10-3 and J usage is TRBJ1-3; perhaps TRBD1 as D (5 bases). This CDR3 has 13 residues. V lost 6 bases to trimming and J lost 4 bases, with 10 bases between them. Germline V gene lookup returns CDR1 ENHRY and CDR2 SYGVKD. CDR3 nucleotide sequence: TGTGCCATCAGGGGGGTGCTGGGAAACACCATATATTTT. Its protein is CAIRGVLGNTIYF.

This sequence joins TRBV24-1 and TRBJ2-7; D is tentatively TRBD1 or TRBD2 (5 bases each). The CDR3 contains 16 residues. V was shortened by 4 bases and J by 0 bases, with 15 bases between the two germline ends. CDR1 KGHDR and CDR2 SFDVKD come from the germline V gene. In DNA, the CDR3 is TGTGCCACCAGTGAAGGGACGATAAAGAGCTCCTACGAGCAGTACTTC. It translates to CATSEGTIKSSYEQYF.

The V gene is TRBV11-3, the J gene TRBJ2-3; 10 positions agree with TRBD1. The V segment lost 4 bases and the J segment 7 bases; nucleotides outside the gene matches: 8. Germline assignment: CDR1 SGHNT and CDR2 YENEEA. The CDR3 length is 15 residues. The CDR3 sequence is CASSSTGGAGYTQYF. CDR3 nucleotides: TGTGCCAGCAGCTCGACAGGGGGCGCGGGGTATACGCAGTATTTT.

The chain uses TRBV3-1 (or the pseudogene TRBV3-2) and TRBJ2-7, with no clear D. V dropped 5 bases and J dropped 6 bases, with 11 bases sitting between them. CDR3 length equals 12 residues. The V gene's germline CDR1 is LGHDT and CDR2 YNNKEL (reference sequence). The CDR3 nucleotides are TGTGCCAGCAGCTATTCAAACGGCGAGCAGTACTTC. As protein: CASSYSNGEQYF.

J is TRBJ1-2 and V is TRBV6-5; D possibly corresponds to TRBD1 (5 bases). The CDR3 has 14 amino acids. Germline V gene lookup returns CDR1 MNHEY and CDR2 SVGAGI. V lost 4 bases, J lost 7 bases, and 16 bases lay in between. This CDR3 is CASSSPRGAPGYTF. The CDR3 nucleotides are TGTGCCAGCAGTTCCCCGAGGGGAGCGCCTGGCTACACCTTC.

The table lists this clone with a count of one. The CDR3 protein is CASTPFRGIGNTIYF. DNA of the CDR3: TGTGCCAGTACCCCCTTTCGAGGTATTGGAAACACCATATATTTT. This rearrangement joins TRBV19 to TRBJ1-3; D is unclear. This CDR3 is 15 amino acids long. V lost 7 bases and J 3 bases, leaving 16 bases between the germline ends. Germline-derived CDR1 and CDR2 are LNHDA and SQIVND (reference sequence).

The chain couples TRBV9 to TRBJ1-1, with 7 bases lining up with TRBD1. Unmatched junction bases numbered 5, after V lost 0 bases and J lost 12 bases. CDR1 is SGDLS and CDR2 is YYNGEE in the germline V gene. The CDR3 has 12 residues. CDR3 coding DNA: TGTGCCAGCAGCGTAGAGGGACAGAAAACTTTCTTT. Its translation is CASSVEGQKTFF.

The chain has TRBV5-1 and TRBJ2-3; 9 bases are a match to TRBD2. Germline CDR1 SGHRS, CDR2 YFSETQ. The CDR3 is 18 amino acids. V dropped 4 bases and J dropped 1; count of bases not matched to a gene: 13. CDR3 amino acids: CASSPGLAPALGTDTQYF. The DNA for the CDR3 is TGCGCCAGCAGCCCGGGACTAGCCCCGGCGTTGGGCACAGATACGCAGTATTTT.

The chain carries TRBV4-3 and TRBJ1-1, with 9 nucleotides matching TRBD1. Germline CDR1 is LGHNA and CDR2 is YSLEER. The J segment lost 4 bases and the V segment lost 3 bases, leaving 6 bases of the junction unmatched. The length of the CDR3 is 15 residues. The CDR3 nucleotides are TGCGCCAGCAGCCACCTGGACAGGGGAGGCACTGAAGCTTTCTTT. Translation gives CASSHLDRGGTEAFF.

The chain is built from TRBV28 and TRBJ1-2, with D perhaps matching TRBD1 (5 bases). CDR3 length: 13 amino acids. V was pared by 2 bases and J by 2 bases, with 6 bases between. In germline, CDR1 is MDHEN, CDR2 SYDVKM. The CDR3 is CASSLGGNYGYTF. CDR3 nucleotides: TGTGCCAGCAGTTTAGGGGGGAACTATGGCTACACCTTC.

The CDR3 nucleotides are TGTGCCAGCAGGACGAACAATCGTAATGAAAAACTGTTTTTT. Protein: CASRTNNRNEKLFF. The rearrangement joins TRBV27 to TRBJ1-4, with D hard to call. The V gene lost 6 bases and the J gene lost 4 bases, with 12 bases spanning the gap. CDR3 length: 14 residues. Germline V gene data show CDR1 as MNHEY and CDR2 as SMNVEV (reference sequence).

This clone came up once. The chain recombines TRBV2 with TRBJ1-5; D call uncertain. This CDR3 has 14 residues. V shed 4 bases and J shed 4 bases, with 11 bases lying between them. In germline, CDR1 is SNHLY, CDR2 FYNNEI. The CDR3 here is CASSGAVRNQPQHF. For the CDR3, the DNA is TGTGCCAGCAGTGGGGCAGTCCGAAATCAGCCCCAGCATTTT.

The J gene is TRBJ2-2, the V gene TRBV3-1 (or the pseudogene TRBV3-2), with 10 bases identical to TRBD2. V was pared by 2 bases and J by 1 base, with 10 bases of the junction left unmatched. The CDR3 length is 19 residues. CDR1 and CDR2 (germline): LGHDT, YNNKEL (reference sequence). The CDR3 DNA is TGTGCCAGCAGCCAAAGTGTACACTGGACTAGCGGGAACACCGGGGAGCTGTTTTTT. The encoded protein is CASSQSVHWTSGNTGELFF.

The rearrangement links TRBV18 to TRBJ2-7, with D perhaps given as TRBD1 or TRBD2 (6 bases each). This CDR3 comprises 14 residues. From germline, CDR1 is KGHSH and CDR2 LQKENI. The V end was cut by 3 bases, the J end by 7 bases, with 16 bases between. Here the CDR3 reads CASSPGAQDYEQYF. The CDR3 DNA reads TGTGCCAGCTCACCGGGGGCTCAGGACTATGAGCAGTACTTC.

V and J are TRBV9 and TRBJ1-4; a weak D match, TRBD1 (5 bases). The CDR3 is made up of 16 amino acids. V lost 0 bases, J lost 7 bases, and 16 bases lay in between. Germline CDR1 and CDR2: SGDLS and YYNGEE. The CDR3 here is CASSVGVRVAGEKLFF. The CDR3 nucleotides are TGTGCCAGCAGCGTAGGGGTCAGGGTTGCAGGTGAAAAACTGTTTTTT.

This sequence joins TRBV7-2 and TRBJ1-2, with no clear D. The germline V and J ends were trimmed by 5 bases and 7 bases, with 11 bases remaining between them. Germline loops: CDR1 SGHTA, CDR2 FQGNSA. The CDR3 extends over 12 amino acids. Here the CDR3 DNA reads TGTGCCAGCAGCCTCGCTGAGTTTGGCTACACCTTC. Translated: CASSLAEFGYTF.

This chain joins TRBV2 and TRBJ2-5; D unclear. V lost 1 base and J lost 6, with 0 bases in between. Germline V gene data show CDR1 as SNHLY and CDR2 as FYNNEI. This CDR3 region has 10 residues. CDR3 DNA sequence: TGTGCCAGCAGTGAAGAGACCCAGTACTTC. Its translation is CASSEETQYF.